A single sample is the source of the 30 T cell receptor beta chains below, sequenced in a study of response to subunit inactivated influenza vaccine. Each CDR3 protein gets one entry after TCRdb re-called the RT-PCR reads with MiXCR. The table includes fewer than 600,000 distinct CDR3 sequences, about 7.2% detected once. The input for sequencing was PBMCs from blood, taken around 2 years after vaccination. The receptors originated from a man between 45 and 75 years old who received an inactivated influenza vaccine.

This clonotype was detected only a few times. The chain couples TRBV20-1 to TRBJ1-5; a possible D gene is TRBD1 (6 bases). This CDR3 has 15 residues. Trimming took off 1 base at V and 9 bases at J, with 19 bases between the two ends. Germline V lookup: CDR1 DFQATT, CDR2 SNEGSKA (reference sequence). The CDR3 is CSARASLGGGRPQHF. CDR3 sequence (DNA): TGCAGTGCTAGAGCAAGCCTCGGGGGCGGACGGCCCCAGCATTTT.

This clonotype was detected ten times or more. V usage is TRBV10-3 and J usage is TRBJ2-2, with 11 nucleotides matching TRBD2. CDR1 is ENHRY, CDR2 SYGVKD, per germline. V was clipped by 5 bases and J by 1 base; unmatched bases: 3. The CDR3 length is 16 residues. In DNA, the CDR3 is TGTGCCATCAGTAAAACTAGCGGGGGGAACACCGGGGAGCTGTTTTTT. Protein: CAISKTSGGNTGELFF.

V is TRBV20-1 and J is TRBJ2-1, with a weak D call TRBD2 (7 bases). The CDR3 consists of 14 residues. With 5 bases removed from V and 9 bases from J, the gap between germline ends came to 20 bases. Germline CDR1 is DFQATT and CDR2 is SNEGSKA (reference sequence). The CDR3 region has the DNA TGCAGTGCTCCGTTTGAGGGGGGGACGGCTGAGCAGTTCTTC. Its translation: CSAPFEGGTAEQFF.

This clonotype was counted only a few times. The V and J genes are TRBV4-1 and TRBJ1-5, with D perhaps TRBD1 (5 bases). V was clipped by 1 base and J by 7 bases, with 14 bases between them. CDR1 and CDR2 (germline): MGHRA, YSYEKL. CDR3 length equals 15 residues. For the CDR3, the DNA is TGCGCCAGCAGCCAAGTGGTGCGGGGCGGGCAGCCCCAGCATTTT. As protein: CASSQVVRGGQPQHF.

This chain uses TRBV28 with TRBJ2-7; 8 bases match TRBD1. This CDR3 is 13 amino acids long. Losses at the gene ends were 10 bases for V and 3 bases for J; bases not matched to a gene: 8. CDR1 is MDHEN and CDR2 is SYDVKM in the germline V gene. In DNA, the CDR3 is TGTGCCACCCAATTGACAGGGGACTACGAGCAGTACTTC. Translated, it gives CATQLTGDYEQYF.

The V gene is TRBV7-2, the J gene TRBJ2-7, with 9 bases fitting TRBD1. CDR1 is SGHTA, CDR2 FQGNSA, per germline. Trimming removed 0 bases from V and 4 bases from J; junction bases left unmatched: 19. The CDR3 length is 20 residues. CDR3 region: CASSLASPLYLDRGNYEQYF. The CDR3 DNA reads as TGTGCCAGCAGCTTAGCCTCCCCCCTATATCTGGACAGGGGTAATTACGAGCAGTACTTC.

This chain links TRBV5-1 with TRBJ1-1; D uncertain. Trimming stripped 0 bases from V and 7 bases from J, with 13 bases between. Germline lookup yields CDR1 SGHRS and CDR2 YFSETQ. This CDR3 region has 14 residues. CDR3 sequence reads: CASSLGQGGSEAFF. The CDR3 nucleotides are TGCGCCAGCAGCTTGGGCCAAGGTGGAAGTGAAGCTTTCTTT.

This clonotype came up many times. V usage is TRBV29-1 and J usage is TRBJ2-1; D is uncertain. The V gene lost 6 bases and the J gene lost 7 bases, with 7 bases spanning the gap. The CDR3 consists of 10 residues. Germline V gene lookup returns CDR1 SQVTM and CDR2 ANQGSEA. CDR3 loop: CSVLVNEQFF. CDR3 DNA: TGCAGCGTCTTGGTAAATGAGCAGTTCTTC.

This chain uses TRBV2 with TRBJ2-5; D is unresolved. CDR3 length: 12 amino acids. V lost 6 bases, J lost 0 bases, and 5 bases lay in between. The germline V gene has CDR1 SNHLY and CDR2 FYNNEI. Here the CDR3 DNA reads TGTGCCAGCAGAGTCTACCAAGAGACCCAGTACTTC. This gives the protein CASRVYQETQYF. The whole variable domain, filled in from reference TRBV2 and TRBJ2-5, reads EPEVTQTPSHQVTQMGQEVILRCVPISNHLYFYWYRQILGQKVEFLVSFYNNEISEKSEIFDDQFSVERPDGSNFTLKIRSTKLEDSAMYFCASRVYQETQYFGPGTRLLVL.

This clonotype showed up just a few times. The CDR3 spells CASSGGTQRETQYF. The CDR3 DNA reads TGCGCCAGCAGCGGCGGGACTCAAAGGGAGACCCAGTACTTC. The rearrangement joins TRBV5-1 to TRBJ2-5; TRBD2 might be the D (6 bases). The CDR3 runs to 14 residues. Germline assignment: CDR1 SGHRS and CDR2 YFSETQ. The V end lost 4 bases, the J end lost 5 bases, and 15 bases lay between the germline ends.

This clonotype showed up many times. The CDR3, as DNA: TGCAGCGTTACCGGACAGGGTGCGGGGACTAGCGGCTACGAGCAGTACTTC. This gives the protein CSVTGQGAGTSGYEQYF. The rearrangement uses TRBV29-1 and TRBJ2-7, with TRBD2 identical over 11 bases. J was trimmed by 3 bases and V by 5 bases; bases with no gene match: 15. The CDR3 loop spans 17 amino acids. Germline CDR1 reads SQVTM; CDR2 reads ANQGSEA.

This clonotype was picked up a small number of times. This chain joins TRBV30 and TRBJ1-1, with D unclear. The germline V gene encodes CDR1 GTSNPN and CDR2 SVGIG (reference sequence). The CDR3 spans 14 residues. V shed 5 bases and J shed 6 bases, with 19 bases lying between them. For the CDR3, the DNA is TGTGCCTGGGCGCCGGAGAATCATGTTGCTGAAGCTTTCTTT. Amino acids: CAWAPENHVAEAFF.

The gene calls are TRBV4-1 and TRBJ1-6; no reliable D call. Germline-derived CDR1 and CDR2 are MGHRA and YSYEKL. Between the trimmed V and J ends, which lost 3 bases and 7 bases, there was a span of 10 bases. This CDR3 is built from 14 residues. This CDR3 is CASSQKGGNSPLHF. CDR3 bases: TGCGCCAGCAGCCAGAAGGGCGGGAATTCACCCCTCCACTTT.

This clonotype was picked up many times. The gene calls are TRBV5-6 and TRBJ2-1, with 10 nucleotides matching TRBD2. V dropped 1 base and J dropped 7; count of bases not matched to a gene: 5. The CDR3 runs to 15 residues. Germline CDR1 and CDR2: SGHDT and YYEEEE. CDR3 nucleotides: TGTGCCAGCAGCTTGAAGATAGCGGGGGGTAATGAGCAGTTCTTC. Protein product: CASSLKIAGGNEQFF.

This clonotype was recorded many times. CDR3 nucleotide sequence: TGTGCCACCCAAATGTCGGCAGCTAACTATGGCTACACCTTC. This sequence encodes CATQMSAANYGYTF. The chain recombines TRBV12-3 or TRBV12-4 with TRBJ1-2; no reliable D call. The CDR3 sequence is 14 residues long. V lost 10 bases and J lost 0, with 15 bases in between.

This clonotype was seen a few times. CDR3 protein: CASSYLANTGELFF. The CDR3 bases are TGTGCCAGCAGTTACTTAGCCAACACCGGGGAGCTGTTTTTT. This chain joins TRBV6-5 and TRBJ2-2; the D is unclear. This CDR3 has 14 residues. Trimming left V 1 base short and J 2 bases short, with 5 bases between. Germline values: CDR1 MNHEY, CDR2 SVGAGI.

This clonotype was seen a few times. This chain connects TRBV18 to TRBJ2-6; TRBD1 matches at 10 bases. V lost 3 bases to trimming and J lost 0 bases; unmatched junction nucleotides: 2. The CDR3 totals 17 residues. Germline-derived CDR1 and CDR2 are KGHSH and LQKENI. CDR3 sequence reads: CASSPGQGFSGANVLTF. CDR3 in DNA: TGTGCCAGCTCACCGGGACAGGGGTTCTCTGGGGCCAACGTCCTGACTTTC.

This chain links TRBV7-2 with TRBJ2-5, with 9 bases that match TRBD1. The CDR3 consists of 15 residues. Germline values: CDR1 SGHTA, CDR2 FQGNSA. With V trimmed by 5 bases and J by 4 bases, 8 bases remained unmatched. The CDR3 loop is CASSKDRGLIETQYF. The CDR3, as DNA: TGTGCCAGCAGCAAGGACAGGGGATTAATAGAGACCCAGTACTTC.

In its sample, this clonotype was seen many times. CDR3 in DNA: TGCGCCAGCAGCCAACCCAGGGGGCTGGGCACAGATACGCAGTATTTT. Protein sequence: CASSQPRGLGTDTQYF. The V gene is TRBV4-1, the J gene TRBJ2-3; TRBD1 matches 8 bases. CDR1 is MGHRA and CDR2 is YSYEKL in the germline V gene. The CDR3 totals 16 residues. J lost 1 base, V lost 2 bases, and 5 bases had no gene match.

The chain is built from TRBV6-1 and TRBJ1-1; no reliable D call. V was clipped by 7 bases and J by 5 bases, with 17 bases between them. The germline V gene encodes CDR1 MNHNS and CDR2 SASEGT. The CDR3 runs to 14 residues. This CDR3 reads CASTVTLGGTEAFF. CDR3 nucleotides: TGTGCCAGCACCGTGACACTTGGAGGGACTGAAGCTTTCTTT.

In this sample, this clonotype turned up many times. The chain is built from TRBV12-3 or TRBV12-4 and TRBJ1-5; D remains ambiguous. The CDR3 sequence is 13 residues long. Trimming pared 5 bases from V and 0 bases from J, leaving 5 bases between. The CDR3 protein is CASSMDSNQPQHF. The CDR3, as DNA: TGTGCCAGCAGTATGGATAGCAATCAGCCCCAGCATTTT.

This clonotype was seen more than once but under ten times. V and J are TRBV6-5 and TRBJ2-6; D is ambiguous. The V and J ends lost 6 bases and 0 bases respectively, with 15 bases between them. In germline, CDR1 is MNHEY, CDR2 SVGAGI. CDR3 length: 17 residues. CDR3 nucleotides: TGTGCCAGCAGCTATACCATAACCAGCTCTGGGGCCAACGTCCTGACTTTC. Encoded protein: CASSYTITSSGANVLTF.

This clonotype has at least ten counts. This sequence joins TRBV18 and TRBJ2-4; D perhaps matches TRBD1 (6 bases). This CDR3 is built from 17 residues. The V end was cut by 2 bases, the J end by 0 bases, with 14 bases between. Looked up from germline, CDR1 is KGHSH and CDR2 is LQKENI. DNA of the CDR3: TGTGCCAGCTCACCAGGCGCAGGGGTTTCAGCCAAAAACATTCAGTACTTC. Translating it yields CASSPGAGVSAKNIQYF. The full variable domain, rest sourced from reference TRBV18 and TRBJ2-4, is NAGVMQNPRHLVRRRGQEARLRCSPMKGHSHVYWYRQLPEEGLKFMVYLQKENIIDESGMPKERFSAEFPKEGPSILRIQQVVRGDSAAYFCASSPGAGVSAKNIQYFGAGTRLSVL.

This clonotype was counted only a few times. The rearrangement links TRBV11-2 to TRBJ2-6; no clear D. There are 16 residues in the CDR3. V lost 4 bases and J lost 2, with 12 bases in between. The germline V gene encodes CDR1 SGHAT and CDR2 FQNNGV. The CDR3 region is CASSSLRRTGANVLTF. The CDR3 region has the DNA TGTGCCAGCAGCTCCCTGCGCCGTACTGGGGCCAACGTCCTGACTTTC.

Many counts were recorded for this clonotype. This chain connects TRBV4-3 to TRBJ1-1; D might be TRBD1 (6 bases). V shed 0 bases and J shed 6 bases, with 11 bases lying between them. CDR3 length: 14 amino acids. Per germline, CDR1 LGHNA and CDR2 YSLEER. CDR3 DNA sequence: TGCGCCAGCAGCCAAGACCACAGGGCCGCTGAAGCTTTCTTT. Translated: CASSQDHRAAEAFF.

A note on this clonotype: Since a much larger clone is just one base distant, this may be a read error. CDR3 sequence reads: CASTLTGVGKNIQYF. As DNA, the CDR3 is TGTGCCAGCACCCTCACCGGAGTGGGCAAAAACATTCAGTACTTC. The chain joins TRBV12-3 or TRBV12-4 to TRBJ2-4, with unresolved D. The germline V and J ends were trimmed by 7 bases and 3 bases, with 16 bases remaining between them. The CDR3 sequence is 15 residues long.

This clonotype was seen many times. CDR3 bases: TGTGCCAGCAGCTTAGTCGTCCGAACTGAGCAGTTCTTC. Encoded protein: CASSLVVRTEQFF. The chain combines TRBV11-2 with TRBJ2-1; D call uncertain. Germline lookup yields CDR1 SGHAT and CDR2 FQNNGV. V was shortened by 1 base and J by 9 bases, with 10 bases between the two germline ends. The length of the CDR3 is 13 residues.

With regard to this clonotype: At one boundary the junction diverges from the germline segment, which might be a read error. The gene calls are TRBV5-1 and TRBJ1-1; no reliable D call. The CDR3 extends over 15 amino acids. From germline, CDR1 is SGHRS and CDR2 YFSETQ. The CDR3 loop is CVSSLRGSANTEAFF. CDR3 nucleotide sequence: TGCGTCAGCAGCTTACGGGGTTCCGCCAACACTGAAGCTTTCTTT.

This clonotype showed up just a few times. CDR3 in DNA: TGTGCCAGCAGCGCCCCGGGACAGGGATACACCGGGGAGCTGTTTTTT. Translated: CASSAPGQGYTGELFF. The chain couples TRBV9 to TRBJ2-2; TRBD1 agrees at 9 bases. V dropped 3 bases and J dropped 3; count of bases not matched to a gene: 6. Germline-derived CDR1 and CDR2 are SGDLS and YYNGEE. The CDR3 has 16 residues.

Only a few counts were recorded for this clonotype. The rearrangement uses TRBV4-3 and TRBJ1-1, with D possibly being TRBD1 (6 bases). The CDR3 covers 14 residues. Per germline, CDR1 LGHNA and CDR2 YSLEER. The V end lost 1 base, the J end lost 3 bases, and 9 bases lay between the germline ends. The CDR3 spells CASSQGGQYTEAFF. CDR3 DNA sequence: TGCGCCAGCAGCCAAGGAGGACAGTACACTGAAGCTTTCTTT.